The 10 T cell receptor beta chains presented below share a single source sample, sequenced in a study of beta chain features in type 1 diabetes. The entirety of the isolated RNA underwent reverse transcription, so expressed TCRB transcripts were sequenced. Clones were sequenced by immunoSEQ multiplex PCR, and TCRdb holds only the in-frame ones, with some missing. The sample holds approximately 470,000 clones; about 29% are singletons and the top ten take more than 0.055%. Specimen: naive CD4+ T cells from blood. Receptors were obtained from a man aged 18 to 29 in good health.

This clone was picked up one time. The CDR3 sequence is CASSKPPWNYEQYF. CDR3 in DNA: TGTGCCAGCAGCAAACCGCCCTGGAACTACGAGCAGTACTTC. This chain connects TRBV21-1 to TRBJ2-7. TRBV21-1 constitutes a pseudogene. The CDR3 contains 14 residues.

This clone was detected only a few times. The chain joins TRBV30 to TRBJ2-7; D unresolved. The V end was cut by 2 bases, the J end by 6 bases, with 14 bases between. This CDR3 is built from 13 residues. Germline CDR1 GTSNPN, CDR2 SVGIG (reference sequence). CDR3 DNA: TGTGCCTGGAGTATACGAAACAGTGGCGAGCAGTACTTC. Its translation: CAWSIRNSGEQYF.

In the case of this clone: A read error may account for a junction end that differs from germline. The chain recombines TRBV7-9 with TRBJ2-3, with D unresolved. Germline CDR1 reads SEHNR; CDR2 reads FQNEAQ (reference sequence). The CDR3 totals 12 residues. The CDR3 is CASKVSIDTQYF. CDR3 nucleotide sequence: TGTGCCAGCAAAGTTAGCATAGATACGCAGTATTTT. Looking up the rest from reference TRBV7-9 and TRBJ2-3 gives the full variable domain: DTGVSQNPRHKITKRGQNVTFRCDPISEHNRLYWYRQTLGQGPEFLTYFQNEAQLEKSRLLSDRFSAERPKGSFSTLEIQRTEQGDSAMYLCASKVSIDTQYFGPGTRLTVL.

The J gene is TRBJ1-1, the V gene TRBV30; 8 bases map to TRBD1. Per the germline V gene, CDR1 is GTSNPN and CDR2 is SVGIG (reference sequence). The J segment lost 0 bases and the V segment lost 4 bases, leaving 4 bases of the junction unmatched. The length of the CDR3 is 14 residues. CDR3 region: CAWTPGQVNTEAFF. As DNA, the CDR3 is TGTGCCTGGACACCGGGACAGGTGAACACTGAAGCTTTCTTT.

The V gene is TRBV29-1, the J gene TRBJ1-2, with 9 positions matching TRBD1. Germline V gives CDR1 SQVTM, CDR2 ANQGSEA. The CDR3 runs to 15 residues. The V gene end was trimmed by 6 bases and the J gene end by 2 bases; junction bases not matched to a gene: 10. Here the CDR3 DNA reads TGCAGCGTCGTGGGGACAGGGAAAGCCAACTATGGCTACACCTTC. This gives the protein CSVVGTGKANYGYTF.

The J gene is TRBJ2-2, the V gene TRBV7-9; possibly TRBD1 for D (6 bases). The V gene's germline CDR1 is SEHNR and CDR2 FQNEAQ (reference sequence). This CDR3 has 15 residues. V shed 5 bases and J shed 1 base, with 11 bases lying between them. The DNA for the CDR3 is TGTGCCAGCAGCCTCCGGACAGAGAACACCGGGGAGCTGTTTTTT. Protein sequence: CASSLRTENTGELFF.

The sample holds a few counts of this clone. The rearrangement joins TRBV23-1 to TRBJ2-5, with unresolved D. TRBV23-1 is identified as an open reading frame with a role that is uncertain. The CDR3 runs 12 residues. Trimming cost V 4 bases and J 10 bases, with 13 bases left between them. The CDR3 loop reads CASSPPPAVQYF. The CDR3 coding sequence is TGCGCCAGCAGTCCTCCCCCGGCGGTCCAGTACTTC.

In its sample, this clone was seen once. The chain carries TRBV7-9 and TRBJ2-5; 10 positions match TRBD2. The length of the CDR3 is 15 residues. V was pared by 2 bases and J by 5 bases, with 5 bases of the junction left unmatched. Germline CDR1 SEHNR, CDR2 FQNEAQ (reference sequence). CDR3 residues: CASSLLAGAGETQYF. Here the CDR3 DNA reads TGTGCCAGCAGCTTACTAGCGGGAGCGGGCGAGACCCAGTACTTC.

In DNA, the CDR3 is TGTGCTAGTGGTTCATTACTAGCGGGAGCGCTGAATTTGAACACCGGGGAGCTGTTTTTT. It codes for CASGSLLAGALNLNTGELFF. This chain joins TRBV12-5 and TRBJ2-2; 11 bases agree with TRBD2. Per the germline V gene, CDR1 is LGHNT and CDR2 is FRNRAP. This CDR3 has 20 residues. V gave up 4 bases and J gave up 1 base; unmatched junction bases: 14. The full variable domain, rest sourced from reference TRBV12-5 and TRBJ2-2, is DARVTQTPRHKVTEMGQEVTMRCQPILGHNTVFWYRQTMMQGLELLAYFRNRAPLDDSGMPKDRFSAEMPDATLATLKIQPSEPRDSAVYFCASGSLLAGALNLNTGELFFGEGSRLTVL.

This clone was detected only a few times. The rearrangement joins TRBV29-1 to TRBJ2-7; D tentatively reads TRBD1 or TRBD2 (5 bases each). V lost 1 base and J 2 bases, leaving 12 bases between the germline ends. This CDR3 is 14 amino acids long. From germline, CDR1 is SQVTM and CDR2 ANQGSEA. The CDR3 region has the DNA TGCAGCGTTGAAGGGGGTAGGGGACCCTACGAGCAGTACTTC. This codes for CSVEGGRGPYEQYF.